The rows below give T cell receptor beta chains drawn from one sample of a study of beta chain features in type 1 diabetes. Assay used: immunoSEQ multiplex PCR; TCRdb lists only in-frame clones, some missing. The data contain about 24,000 clones, approximately 70% of them singletons. Sequenced sample: Tregs from blood. These receptors were collected from a woman in her thirties or forties in good health. Both conserved end residues are trimmed from each CDR3. Fields, in order: clone size, J gene, D gene, V gene, CDR3 length, CDR3 protein. A D gene is named only where the DNA matches it firmly. Expanded clones are given a class, and other clones once, few, many or no size at all.

clone_size: NA; j_call: TRBJ2-1; d_call: NA; v_call: TRBV5-1; cdr3_length: 11; cdr3_aa: ASSLARFNEQF
clone_size: NA; j_call: TRBJ1-2; d_call: TRBD1; v_call: TRBV7-9; cdr3_length: 10; cdr3_aa: ASSDRGRDYT
clone_size: NA; j_call: TRBJ2-2; d_call: NA; v_call: TRBV19; cdr3_length: 13; cdr3_aa: ASSIALVFGGELF
clone_size: few; j_call: TRBJ1-5; d_call: TRBD1; v_call: TRBV10-3; cdr3_length: 10; cdr3_aa: ATGQGNQPQH
clone_size: NA; j_call: TRBJ2-2; d_call: NA; v_call: TRBV18; cdr3_length: 15; cdr3_aa: ASSPLTGLGNTGELF
clone_size: NA; j_call: TRBJ2-1; d_call: NA; v_call: TRBV4-1; cdr3_length: 13; cdr3_aa: ASSQESRPWNEQF
clone_size: NA; j_call: TRBJ2-3; d_call: TRBD2; v_call: TRBV6-1; cdr3_length: 15; cdr3_aa: ASSGGGLAGAADTQY
clone_size: NA; j_call: TRBJ2-5; d_call: TRBD1; v_call: TRBV19; cdr3_length: 15; cdr3_aa: ASSIRQGGLFQETQY
clone_size: NA; j_call: TRBJ1-2; d_call: TRBD1; v_call: TRBV5-1; cdr3_length: 12; cdr3_aa: ASSPTGDFYGYT
clone_size: NA; j_call: TRBJ2-1; d_call: NA; v_call: TRBV6-5; cdr3_length: 12; cdr3_aa: ASSPGHGTNEQF
clone_size: NA; j_call: TRBJ2-3; d_call: NA; v_call: TRBV10-1; cdr3_length: 12; cdr3_aa: ASSVPGLADTQY
clone_size: NA; j_call: TRBJ2-1; d_call: TRBD2; v_call: TRBV7-2; cdr3_length: 16; cdr3_aa: ASSLNRLAGRSYNEQF
clone_size: NA; j_call: TRBJ2-1; d_call: TRBD2; v_call: TRBV6-6; cdr3_length: 12; cdr3_aa: AAGGAVGNNEQF
clone_size: NA; j_call: TRBJ1-1; d_call: TRBD1; v_call: TRBV6-1; cdr3_length: 13; cdr3_aa: ASSATTGGWSEAF
clone_size: NA; j_call: TRBJ1-1; d_call: TRBD1; v_call: TRBV19; cdr3_length: 14; cdr3_aa: ASSIPKGATNTEAF
clone_size: NA; j_call: TRBJ2-3; d_call: TRBD2; v_call: TRBV5-6; cdr3_length: 14; cdr3_aa: ASSFPGLINTDTQY
clone_size: NA; j_call: TRBJ1-1; d_call: NA; v_call: TRBV6-1; cdr3_length: 11; cdr3_aa: ASSVNRVTEAF
clone_size: NA; j_call: TRBJ1-3; d_call: NA; v_call: TRBV5-1; cdr3_length: 12; cdr3_aa: ASRTASSGNTIY
clone_size: medium-sized; j_call: TRBJ1-4; d_call: NA; v_call: TRBV6-6; cdr3_length: 12; cdr3_aa: ASSLGGLGGQLF
clone_size: NA; j_call: TRBJ2-1; d_call: NA; v_call: TRBV11-2; cdr3_length: 14; cdr3_aa: ASSRRGAGYDNEQF
clone_size: once; j_call: TRBJ1-2; d_call: TRBD1; v_call: TRBV10-3; cdr3_length: 11; cdr3_aa: AISVGQGWGYT
clone_size: NA; j_call: TRBJ2-1; d_call: TRBD2; v_call: TRBV19; cdr3_length: 15; cdr3_aa: ASRFTSGGPSYNEQF
clone_size: NA; j_call: TRBJ2-2; d_call: NA; v_call: TRBV7-2; cdr3_length: 11; cdr3_aa: ASSYRGTGELF
clone_size: NA; j_call: TRBJ2-1; d_call: TRBD2; v_call: TRBV6-5; cdr3_length: 13; cdr3_aa: ASSYGLAGVDEQF
clone_size: NA; j_call: TRBJ2-5; d_call: NA; v_call: TRBV5-1; cdr3_length: 10; cdr3_aa: ASSSGVKTQY
clone_size: few; j_call: TRBJ1-1; d_call: NA; v_call: TRBV6-1; cdr3_length: 16; cdr3_aa: ASSEGGALLVRIAEAF
clone_size: NA; j_call: TRBJ2-7; d_call: TRBD2; v_call: TRBV11-2; cdr3_length: 15; cdr3_aa: ASSSRVSGGTTYEQY
clone_size: NA; j_call: TRBJ2-5; d_call: NA; v_call: TRBV1; cdr3_length: 18; cdr3_aa: TSSQGGGSGGPSPQETQY
clone_size: NA; j_call: TRBJ2-3; d_call: NA; v_call: TRBV6-6; cdr3_length: 9; cdr3_aa: ASFSEGVQY
clone_size: NA; j_call: TRBJ2-4; d_call: NA; v_call: TRBV14; cdr3_length: 10; cdr3_aa: ASSQARSIQY
clone_size: NA; j_call: TRBJ2-1; d_call: TRBD1; v_call: TRBV2; cdr3_length: 12; cdr3_aa: ASPKTGLVNEQF
clone_size: NA; j_call: TRBJ2-5; d_call: NA; v_call: TRBV5-4; cdr3_length: 12; cdr3_aa: ASSFQGSQETQY
clone_size: NA; j_call: TRBJ2-3; d_call: NA; v_call: TRBV9; cdr3_length: 10; cdr3_aa: ASSVTTNTQY
clone_size: NA; j_call: TRBJ2-7; d_call: NA; v_call: TRBV5-1; cdr3_length: 12; cdr3_aa: ASSLGGAGYEQY
clone_size: NA; j_call: TRBJ1-4; d_call: NA; v_call: TRBV25-1; cdr3_length: 13; cdr3_aa: ASSAVERVVEKLF
clone_size: NA; j_call: TRBJ1-5; d_call: NA; v_call: TRBV28; cdr3_length: 8; cdr3_aa: ASGQFPQH
clone_size: NA; j_call: TRBJ2-1; d_call: TRBD2; v_call: TRBV5-1; cdr3_length: 13; cdr3_aa: ASGTGLAGFDEQF
clone_size: NA; j_call: TRBJ1-1; d_call: NA; v_call: TRBV7-2; cdr3_length: 11; cdr3_aa: ASSLDLNTEAF
clone_size: NA; j_call: TRBJ2-6; d_call: NA; v_call: TRBV2; cdr3_length: 13; cdr3_aa: ASSEGPSGANVLT
clone_size: once; j_call: TRBJ2-7; d_call: TRBD1; v_call: TRBV29-1; cdr3_length: 9; cdr3_aa: SVAGGAEQY
clone_size: NA; j_call: TRBJ2-2; d_call: TRBD1; v_call: TRBV6-5; cdr3_length: 14; cdr3_aa: ASSYFPDRVGGELF